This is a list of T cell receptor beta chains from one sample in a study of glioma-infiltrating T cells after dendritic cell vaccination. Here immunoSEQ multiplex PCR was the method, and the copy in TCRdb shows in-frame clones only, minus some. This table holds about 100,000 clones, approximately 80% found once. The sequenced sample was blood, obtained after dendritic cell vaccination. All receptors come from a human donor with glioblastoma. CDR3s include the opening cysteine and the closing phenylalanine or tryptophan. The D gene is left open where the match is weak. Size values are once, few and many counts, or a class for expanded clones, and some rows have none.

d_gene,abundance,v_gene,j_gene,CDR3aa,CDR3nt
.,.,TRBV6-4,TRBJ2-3,CASSTVAGTTDTQYF,TGTGCCAGCAGTACCGTTGCGGGAACCACAGATACGCAGTATTTT
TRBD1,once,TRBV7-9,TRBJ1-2,CASSLAAGQGVYGYTF,TGTGCCAGCAGCTTAGCAGCGGGACAGGGAGTCTATGGCTACACCTTC
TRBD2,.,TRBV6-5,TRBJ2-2,CASSPGGTGELFF,TGTGCCAGCTCCCCGGGGGGCACCGGGGAGCTGTTTTTT
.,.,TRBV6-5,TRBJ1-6,CASSYEFNSPLHF,TGTGCCAGCAGTTATGAGTTTAATTCACCCCTCCACTTT
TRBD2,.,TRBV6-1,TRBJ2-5,CASSGGLLAAWRETQYF,TGTGCCAGCAGTGGGGGATTACTAGCGGCCTGGCGAGAGACCCAGTACTTC
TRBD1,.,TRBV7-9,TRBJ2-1,CASSFQTGGDEQFF,TGTGCCAGCAGCTTCCAGACAGGGGGCGATGAGCAGTTCTTC
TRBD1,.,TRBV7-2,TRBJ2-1,CASSLGQGAVDFF,TGTGCCAGCAGCTTAGGGCAGGGGGCGGTAGATTTCTTC
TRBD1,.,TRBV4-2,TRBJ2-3,CASSHGGQGVGDTQYF,TGTGCCAGCAGCCACGGGGGACAGGGGGTCGGAGATACGCAGTATTTT
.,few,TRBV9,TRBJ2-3,CASSVGGRVGTDTQYF,TGTGCCAGCAGCGTAGGGGGCAGGGTAGGCACAGATACGCAGTATTTT
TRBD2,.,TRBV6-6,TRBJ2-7,CASSYLASGPYEQYF,TGTGCCAGCAGTTACTTGGCTAGCGGGCCCTACGAGCAGTACTTC